This T cell receptor beta chain was captured by sequencing in a study of OX40 agonist ivuxolimab in advanced cancers. Turning to the study itself: Partial responses were achieved by three patients, one with hepatocellular carcinoma and two with cutaneous melanoma.

Peripheral blood came from all dose cohorts at three timepoints. Study-wide results and limits: Clonal expansion from baseline to week 6 occurred in both CD4+ and CD8+ T cells.

On this clone: The antigen remains unidentified.

Germline values: CDR1 SGHVS, CDR2 FQNEAQ. This CDR3 spans 13 amino acids. Trimming cost V 2 bases and J 5 bases, with 7 bases left between them. TCRdb's copy holds only in-frame clones and misses some; the assay was immunoSEQ multiplex PCR. The table lists about 73,000 clones, 85% to 90% of them singletons. This clonotype originated in an adult with an advanced solid tumor such as melanoma, head and neck, liver or kidney cancer. The chain recombines TRBV7-8 with TRBJ1-5, with D hard to call. The sequencing used CD4+ or CD8+ T cells sorted from blood, collected in a trial of the OX40 agonist ivuxolimab. The CDR3 region is CASSLTGDQPQHF. CDR3 in DNA: TGTGCCAGCAGCTTAACTGGGGATCAGCCCCAGCATTTT.